What follows are 4 T cell receptor beta chains derived from one specimen sequenced in a study of blood T cell repertoires in COVID-19. Clones were sequenced by immunoSEQ multiplex PCR, and TCRdb holds only the in-frame ones, with some missing. The sample carries 9,500 to 15,000 clones, approximately 80% recorded once. The sample was peripheral blood. Source of these receptors: a woman aged 60-70 years with acute or convalescent COVID-19.

This rearrangement joins TRBV10-3 to TRBJ1-2; 7 bases match TRBD1. From germline, CDR1 is ENHRY and CDR2 SYGVKD. With V trimmed by 7 bases and J by 7 bases, 9 bases remained unmatched. The CDR3 is 13 residues long. The CDR3: CAIKLNTGVGYTF. The DNA of the CDR3 is TGTGCCATCAAATTAAATACAGGGGTTGGCTACACCTTC.

This chain links TRBV19 with TRBJ1-5; 9 bases map to TRBD1. V was pared by 5 bases and J by 5 bases, with 7 bases of the junction left unmatched. The CDR3 covers 15 residues. Germline CDR1 reads LNHDA; CDR2 reads SQIVND (reference sequence). DNA of the CDR3: TGTGCCAGTAGTGATTACAGGGGGCGGGATCAGCCCCAGCATTTT. Protein sequence: CASSDYRGRDQPQHF.

The gene calls are TRBV7-9 and TRBJ2-7; 7 nucleotides line up with TRBD1. Germline CDR1 reads SEHNR; CDR2 reads FQNEAQ (reference sequence). CDR3 length equals 14 residues. J gave up 6 bases and V 5 bases, and 10 bases lay outside the gene matches. The CDR3 DNA reads TGTGCCAGCAGCCATCCCCACTACAGGGGCGAGCAGTACTTC. Encoded protein: CASSHPHYRGEQYF.

The chain uses TRBV29-1 and TRBJ1-2; tentatively, D is TRBD1 (6 bases). CDR1 is SQVTM, CDR2 ANQGSEA, per germline. There are 14 residues in the CDR3. V lost 1 base and J 4 bases, leaving 13 bases between the germline ends. This CDR3 reads CSVEARQESYGYTF. Here the CDR3 DNA reads TGCAGCGTTGAAGCCCGACAGGAGAGCTATGGCTACACCTTC.